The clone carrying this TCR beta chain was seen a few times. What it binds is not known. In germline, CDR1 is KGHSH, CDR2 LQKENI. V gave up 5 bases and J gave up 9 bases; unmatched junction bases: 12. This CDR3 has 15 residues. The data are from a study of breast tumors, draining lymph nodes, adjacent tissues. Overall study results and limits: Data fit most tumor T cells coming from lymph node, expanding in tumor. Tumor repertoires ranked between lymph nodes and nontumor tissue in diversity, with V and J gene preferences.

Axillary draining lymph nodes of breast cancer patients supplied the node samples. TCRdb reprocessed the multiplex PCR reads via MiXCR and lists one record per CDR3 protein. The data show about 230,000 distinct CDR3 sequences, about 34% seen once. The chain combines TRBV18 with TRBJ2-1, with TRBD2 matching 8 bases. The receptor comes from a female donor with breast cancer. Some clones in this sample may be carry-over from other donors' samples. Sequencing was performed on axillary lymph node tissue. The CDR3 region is CASSKRLAPEGEQFF. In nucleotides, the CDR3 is TGTGCCAGCTCAAAACGACTAGCGCCAGAAGGTGAGCAGTTCTTC.